A selection of T cell receptor beta chains follows, all from one sample in a study of blood T cell repertoires in COVID-19. The protocol was immunoSEQ multiplex PCR, while the TCRdb copy is restricted to in-frame clones and leaves out a portion. Of around 60,000 clones listed, around 81% are singletons. The specimen sequenced was peripheral blood. The receptors derive from a woman aged 80 or older with active or convalescent COVID-19. CDR3s include the opening cysteine and the closing phenylalanine or tryptophan. The order of the fields is CDR3 length, clone size, V gene, J gene, D gene, CDR3 protein, CDR3 DNA. The D gene is left open where the match is weak. Clone size is given for some rows only: seen once, a few or many times, or a class if the clone is expanded.

length: 19; size: once; V: TRBV5-4; J: TRBJ2-1; D: TRBD2; CDR3: CASSLGGSGVFSSYNEQFF; DNA: TGTGCCAGCAGCTTGGGGGGAAGCGGGGTCTTCAGCTCCTACAATGAGCAGTTCTTC
length: 15; size: -; V: TRBV28; J: TRBJ1-3; D: -; CDR3: CASSSQDSSGNTIYF; DNA: TGTGCCAGCAGTTCCCAAGACAGTTCTGGAAACACCATATATTTT
length: 14; size: -; V: TRBV29-1; J: TRBJ1-1; D: TRBD1; CDR3: CSDGTGAPNTEAFF; DNA: TGCAGCGACGGGACAGGGGCTCCGAACACTGAAGCTTTCTTT
length: 16; size: -; V: TRBV29-1; J: TRBJ2-4; D: TRBD1; CDR3: CSVLPKGQLAKNIQYF; DNA: TGCAGCGTTCTACCTAAGGGACAGTTAGCCAAAAACATTCAGTACTTC
length: 14; size: once; V: TRBV7-6; J: TRBJ2-7; D: -; CDR3: CASSLDAGTYEQYF; DNA: TGTGCCAGCAGCTTAGACGCAGGAACCTACGAGCAGTACTTC
length: 13; size: -; V: TRBV12-3/TRBV12-4; J: TRBJ2-3; D: -; CDR3: CASSLDRADTQYF; DNA: TGTGCCAGCAGTTTAGACCGCGCAGATACGCAGTATTTT
length: 16; size: -; V: TRBV19; J: TRBJ1-5; D: TRBD1; CDR3: CASSIRLTGGNQPQHF; DNA: TGTGCCAGTAGTATTCGGCTGACAGGGGGCAATCAGCCCCAGCATTTT
length: 14; size: -; V: TRBV7-9; J: TRBJ1-1; D: -; CDR3: CASSVTPSNTEAFF; DNA: TGTGCCAGCAGCGTCACTCCCTCGAACACTGAAGCTTTCTTT
length: 16; size: -; V: TRBV4-3; J: TRBJ2-2; D: TRBD2; CDR3: CASSQGGGGNTGELFF; DNA: TGCGCCAGCAGCCAAGGGGGCGGGGGGAACACCGGGGAGCTGTTTTTT
length: 15; size: -; V: TRBV9; J: TRBJ2-3; D: TRBD1; CDR3: CASSLGTGGWDTQYF; DNA: TGTGCCAGCAGCCTGGGGACAGGGGGTTGGGATACGCAGTATTTT
length: 17; size: -; V: TRBV3-1/TRBV3-2; J: TRBJ1-2; D: -; CDR3: CASKTPGSYLTGYGYTF; DNA: TGTGCCAGTAAAACGCCGGGGAGTTACCTAACTGGTTATGGCTACACCTTC
length: 14; size: -; V: TRBV7-8; J: TRBJ1-4; D: TRBD1; CDR3: CASSLGQGDEKLFF; DNA: TGTGCCAGCAGCTTGGGACAGGGGGATGAAAAACTGTTTTTT
length: 13; size: -; V: TRBV5-5; J: TRBJ1-1; D: -; CDR3: CASSKTVNTEAFF; DNA: TGTGCCAGCAGCAAAACAGTTAACACTGAAGCTTTCTTT
length: 15; size: -; V: TRBV7-2; J: TRBJ1-3; D: -; CDR3: CASSLMTVFGNTIYF; DNA: TGTGCCAGCAGCTTGATGACAGTTTTTGGAAACACCATATATTTT
length: 16; size: -; V: TRBV7-9; J: TRBJ1-2; D: -; CDR3: CASSLGAGSEGYGYTF; DNA: TGTGCCAGCAGCTTAGGGGCGGGATCGGAAGGGTATGGCTACACCTTC
length: 12; size: -; V: TRBV3-1/TRBV3-2; J: TRBJ2-7; D: -; CDR3: CASSRQGGEQYF; DNA: TGTGCCAGCAGCCGCCAGGGGGGCGAGCAGTACTTC
length: 18; size: -; V: TRBV4-1; J: TRBJ2-2; D: TRBD2; CDR3: CASSQVLAGGPVTGELFF; DNA: TGCGCCAGCAGCCAAGTGTTAGCGGGGGGGCCGGTCACCGGGGAGCTGTTTTTT
length: 15; size: -; V: TRBV23-1; J: TRBJ1-1; D: -; CDR3: CASSQAGGENTEAFF; DNA: TGCGCCAGCAGTCAAGCGGGGGGTGAGAACACTGAAGCTTTCTTT
length: 14; size: -; V: TRBV10-1; J: TRBJ2-7; D: TRBD1; CDR3: CASSEGTGINEQYF; DNA: TGCGCCAGCAGTGAGGGGACAGGGATCAACGAGCAGTACTTC
length: 18; size: -; V: TRBV7-2; J: TRBJ1-3; D: TRBD1; CDR3: CASSFSLAGGYYGNTIYF; DNA: TGTGCCAGCAGCTTCTCCCTGGCAGGGGGGTACTACGGAAACACCATATATTTT
length: 21; size: -; V: TRBV10-1; J: TRBJ1-3; D: TRBD1; CDR3: CATKPPWGQPTSRLSGNTIYF; DNA: TGCGCCACCAAACCACCGTGGGGACAGCCTACTTCTAGACTCTCTGGAAACACCATATATTTT
length: 12; size: -; V: TRBV7-9; J: TRBJ1-2; D: -; CDR3: CASSQTNYGYTF; DNA: TGTGCCAGCAGCCAAACTAACTATGGCTACACCTTC
length: 14; size: -; V: TRBV5-1; J: TRBJ2-7; D: TRBD2; CDR3: CASSWRVAGREQYF; DNA: TGCGCCAGCAGCTGGCGGGTAGCGGGGCGCGAGCAGTACTTC
length: 13; size: -; V: TRBV7-9; J: TRBJ1-1; D: -; CDR3: CASSSQLNTEAFF; DNA: TGTGCCAGCAGCTCACAGTTGAACACTGAAGCTTTCTTT
length: 12; size: -; V: TRBV20-1; J: TRBJ2-5; D: TRBD2; CDR3: CSASGLGETQYF; DNA: TGCAGTGCTAGTGGACTAGGGGAGACCCAGTACTTC
length: 18; size: -; V: TRBV3-1/TRBV3-2; J: TRBJ2-1; D: TRBD2; CDR3: CASTPREAGDLSYNEQFF; DNA: TGTGCCAGCACCCCCCGGGAAGCGGGGGATCTCTCCTACAATGAGCAGTTCTTC
length: 15; size: -; V: TRBV28; J: TRBJ1-5; D: -; CDR3: CASSLGGFGNQPQHF; DNA: TGTGCCAGCAGCCTAGGGGGATTCGGCAATCAGCCCCAGCATTTT
length: 15; size: -; V: TRBV5-8; J: TRBJ2-2; D: TRBD1; CDR3: CASSLQGVNTGELFF; DNA: TGTGCCAGCAGCTTACAGGGGGTAAACACCGGGGAGCTGTTTTTT
length: 15; size: -; V: TRBV5-1; J: TRBJ2-2; D: -; CDR3: CASEPGGPSTGELFF; DNA: TGCGCCAGCGAGCCCGGGGGGCCGAGCACCGGGGAGCTGTTTTTT
length: 18; size: -; V: TRBV5-1; J: TRBJ1-4; D: TRBD1; CDR3: CASSLGAGTGGTNEKLFF; DNA: TGCGCCAGCAGCTTGGGAGCCGGGACAGGGGGCACTAATGAAAAACTGTTTTTT
length: 15; size: once; V: TRBV2; J: TRBJ1-5; D: -; CDR3: CASSEGGIRNQPQHF; DNA: TGTGCCAGCAGTGAAGGGGGCATTCGCAATCAGCCCCAGCATTTT
length: 15; size: -; V: TRBV6-5; J: TRBJ2-3; D: TRBD1; CDR3: CASKRTGGGTDTQYF; DNA: TGTGCCAGCAAACGGACAGGGGGGGGAACAGATACGCAGTATTTT
length: 15; size: -; V: TRBV19; J: TRBJ1-2; D: -; CDR3: CASRIRGGLVDGYTF; DNA: TGTGCCAGTAGGATACGGGGAGGCTTGGTAGACGGCTACACCTTC
length: 14; size: -; V: TRBV10-2; J: TRBJ1-6; D: TRBD1; CDR3: CASNAGDRGSPLHF; DNA: TGCGCCAGCAACGCCGGGGACAGGGGTTCACCCCTCCACTTT
length: 15; size: few; V: TRBV5-6; J: TRBJ1-5; D: TRBD1; CDR3: CASSLRDRESQPQHF; DNA: TGTGCCAGCAGCTTGAGGGACAGGGAGAGTCAGCCCCAGCATTTT
length: 13; size: -; V: TRBV29-1; J: TRBJ1-1; D: TRBD1; CDR3: CSVGQGWSTEAFF; DNA: TGCAGCGTCGGACAGGGCTGGAGCACTGAAGCTTTCTTT
length: 13; size: -; V: TRBV19; J: TRBJ1-1; D: -; CDR3: CASSMVSNTEAFF; DNA: TGTGCCAGTAGTATGGTTAGTAACACTGAAGCTTTCTTT
length: 15; size: -; V: TRBV4-1; J: TRBJ1-1; D: TRBD1; CDR3: CASNDRTGKYTEAFF; DNA: TGCGCCAGCAATGATAGGACAGGGAAATACACTGAAGCTTTCTTT
length: 15; size: -; V: TRBV6-5; J: TRBJ2-7; D: TRBD1; CDR3: CASSYGAGGGYEQYF; DNA: TGTGCCAGCAGTTACGGGGCAGGGGGCGGCTACGAGCAGTACTTC
length: 15; size: -; V: TRBV15; J: TRBJ1-2; D: TRBD1; CDR3: CATSGSGQGTYGYTF; DNA: TGTGCCACCAGCGGATCGGGACAGGGGACCTATGGCTACACCTTC
length: 13; size: -; V: TRBV7-2; J: TRBJ2-3; D: -; CDR3: CASSSYSTDTQYF; DNA: TGTGCCAGCAGCTCCTACAGCACAGATACGCAGTATTTT
length: 15; size: -; V: TRBV2; J: TRBJ2-5; D: TRBD2; CDR3: CATRGLAGDGETQYF; DNA: TGTGCCACCAGGGGGCTAGCGGGGGACGGGGAGACCCAGTACTTC
length: 14; size: many; V: TRBV11-2; J: TRBJ2-7; D: TRBD2; CDR3: CASSSLAGRNEQYF; DNA: TGTGCCAGCAGCTCACTAGCGGGGAGGAACGAGCAGTACTTC
length: 13; size: -; V: TRBV7-2; J: TRBJ2-3; D: TRBD1; CDR3: CASSSDRSDTQYF; DNA: TGTGCCAGCAGCTCGGACAGGTCAGATACGCAGTATTTT
length: 15; size: -; V: TRBV6-5; J: TRBJ2-1; D: TRBD2; CDR3: CASSYSSGGGNEQFF; DNA: TGTGCCAGCAGTTACTCTAGCGGGGGGGGCAATGAGCAGTTCTTC
length: 12; size: -; V: TRBV6-1; J: TRBJ1-2; D: -; CDR3: CASSETAAGYTF; DNA: TGTGCCAGCAGTGAAACAGCCGCGGGCTACACCTTC